This TCR beta chain was profiled in a study of blood T cells in healthy people across ages. Whole-study findings and limits: The study lacked donor CMV status, which possibly confounded expanded clonotype changes. Naive T cell percentage showed a strong correlation with TCR beta diversity.

In this sample, this clonotype turned up a few times. The antigen is undetermined. Peripheral blood, roughly 11 milliliters per donor, was collected. There were at least 5.5 micrograms of total RNA extracted from every sample. This CDR3 has 15 amino acids. The V gene's germline CDR1 is MNHEY and CDR2 SVGEGT. The trim removed 0 bases at V and 2 bases at J, leaving 3 bases unmatched. The second PCR ran roughly 6 to 11 cycles with a sample-barcoded 5' primer and J-beta primers. TCRdb reanalysed the 5' RACE reads using MiXCR and keeps one entry per CDR3 protein. Of hundreds of thousands of distinct CDR3 sequences in the sample, more than 20% were seen once.

The specimen sequenced was blood. This clonotype originated in a man aged 70-80 years in good health. J is TRBJ2-7 and V is TRBV6-2 or TRBV6-3; 8 bases are a match to TRBD1. CDR3 bases: TGTGCCAGCAGTTACTCCGGACAGGGTCCCTACGAGCAGTACTTC. Its protein is CASSYSGQGPYEQYF.